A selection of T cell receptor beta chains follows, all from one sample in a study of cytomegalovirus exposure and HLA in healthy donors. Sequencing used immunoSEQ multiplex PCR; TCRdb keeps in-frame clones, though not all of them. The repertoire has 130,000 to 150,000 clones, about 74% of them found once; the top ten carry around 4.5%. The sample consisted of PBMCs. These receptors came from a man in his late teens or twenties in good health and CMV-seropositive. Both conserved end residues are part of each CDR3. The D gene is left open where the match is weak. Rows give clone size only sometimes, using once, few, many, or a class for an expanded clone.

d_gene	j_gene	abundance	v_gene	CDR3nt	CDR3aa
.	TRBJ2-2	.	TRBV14	TGTGCCAGCAGCCCATTTCCGAACACCGGGGAGCTGTTTTTT	CASSPFPNTGELFF
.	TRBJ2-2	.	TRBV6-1	TGTGCCAGCAGCGAAAGCCGAGCCGGGGAGCTGTTTTTT	CASSESRAGELFF
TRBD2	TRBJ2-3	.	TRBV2	TGTGCCAGCAGTGTGGGGGGGACTAGAAGAGATACGCAGTATTTT	CASSVGGTRRDTQYF
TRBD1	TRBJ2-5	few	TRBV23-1	TGCGCCAGCAGTCATCTGTTTGGGGATGGACAGGGACAAGAGACCCAGTACTTC	CASSHLFGDGQGQETQYF
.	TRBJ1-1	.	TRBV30	TGTGCCTGGAGTGTAGGCAGGGTGAACACTGAAGCTTTCTTT	CAWSVGRVNTEAFF
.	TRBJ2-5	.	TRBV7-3	TGTGCCAGCAGTCCTGACAGTCACCGTGGGGAGACCCAGTACTTC	CASSPDSHRGETQYF
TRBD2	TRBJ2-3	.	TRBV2	TGTGCCAGCAGTGAGACTAGCGGGGGATTCACAGATACGCAGTATTTT	CASSETSGGFTDTQYF
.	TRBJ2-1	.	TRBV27	TGTGCCAGCAGCCCCGGTGTATCCTACAATGAGCAGTTCTTC	CASSPGVSYNEQFF
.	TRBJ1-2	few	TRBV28	TGTGCCAGCAGACCAACGGGGGGAAACTATGGCTACACCTTC	CASRPTGGNYGYTF
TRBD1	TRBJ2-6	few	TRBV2	TGTGCCAGAGAACAGGGGGGAAAAGCTGGGGCCAACGTCCTGACTTTC	CAREQGGKAGANVLTF
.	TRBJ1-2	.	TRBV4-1	TGCGCCAGCAGCCAGAGCCCCGCGGGAGGGGCGCAGGGCTACACCTTC	CASSQSPAGGAQGYTF
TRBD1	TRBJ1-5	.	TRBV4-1	TGCGCCAGCAGCCAGGGACAGGGGAGGCAGCCCCAGCATTTT	CASSQGQGRQPQHF
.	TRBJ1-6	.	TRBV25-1	TGTGCCAGCAGGGCCGCGGGTAATTCACCCCTCCACTTT	CASRAAGNSPLHF
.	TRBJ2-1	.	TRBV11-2	TGTGCCAGCAGCTTAGACCCTTCGGCCTACAATGAGCAGTTCTTC	CASSLDPSAYNEQFF
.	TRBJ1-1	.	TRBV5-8	TGTGCCAGCAGCTTCGACAGAGCCACTGAAGCTTTCTTT	CASSFDRATEAFF
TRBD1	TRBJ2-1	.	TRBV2	TGTGCCAGCAGCGTACAGGGGAGTAGCAATGAGCAGTTCTTC	CASSVQGSSNEQFF
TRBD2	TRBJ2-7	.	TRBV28	TGTGCCAGCAGTCCGCTAGCGGGAGACTACGAGCAGTACTTC	CASSPLAGDYEQYF
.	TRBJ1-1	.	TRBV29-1	TGCAGCGTTGAATCCGGGGTCACTGAAGCTTTCTTT	CSVESGVTEAFF
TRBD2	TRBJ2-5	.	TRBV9	TGTGCCAGCAGCACAGAGCGGGAGGGCCGGGGAGAGACCCAGTACTTC	CASSTEREGRGETQYF
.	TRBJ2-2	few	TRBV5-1	TGCGCCAGCAGCCCACTCCAAAAGGAGCTGTTTTTT	CASSPLQKELFF
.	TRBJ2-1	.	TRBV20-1	TGCAGTGCTAGTAACAATGAGCAGTTCTTC	CSASNNEQFF
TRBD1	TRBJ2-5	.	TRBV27	TGTGCCAGCAGTTCACCCGGGAGACAGGGGATCCAAGAGACCCAGTACTTC	CASSSPGRQGIQETQYF
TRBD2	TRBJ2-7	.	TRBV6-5	TGTGCCAGCAGTTACGGGACTAGCGGGAGTATATACGAGCAGTACTTC	CASSYGTSGSIYEQYF
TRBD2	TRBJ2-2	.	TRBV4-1	TGCGCCAGCAGCCCCCAACTAGCGGGTGGAAGGTGGGAGCTGTTTTTT	CASSPQLAGGRWELFF
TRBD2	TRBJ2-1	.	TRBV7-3	TGTGCCAGCAGCTTAATGGGCGGGAGAGGCTCCTACAATGAGCAGTTCTTC	CASSLMGGRGSYNEQFF
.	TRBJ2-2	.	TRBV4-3	TGCGCCAGCAGCCCCCGAAGACTCACCGGGGAGCTGTTTTTT	CASSPRRLTGELFF
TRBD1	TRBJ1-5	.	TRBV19	TGTGCCAGCGGGGGGACAGGGGGCCAGGGGCCCCAGCATTTT	CASGGTGGQGPQHF
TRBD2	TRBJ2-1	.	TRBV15	TGTGCCACCAGCATGTCGGGACTAGCGGGAGGATGGGGTGAGCAGTTCTTC	CATSMSGLAGGWGEQFF
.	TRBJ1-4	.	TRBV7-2	TGTGCCAGCAGCCCCTCGGGGGCAACTAATGAAAAACTGTTTTTT	CASSPSGATNEKLFF
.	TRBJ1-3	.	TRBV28	TGTGCCAGCAGTTTATATCAAAACTCTGGAAACACCATATATTTT	CASSLYQNSGNTIYF
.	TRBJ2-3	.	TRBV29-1	TGCAGCGTTGAGGGCATTTCTAGCACAGATACGCAGTATTTT	CSVEGISSTDTQYF
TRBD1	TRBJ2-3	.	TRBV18	TGTGCCAGCTCACCACCGGGACAGAGCACAGATACGCAGTATTTT	CASSPPGQSTDTQYF
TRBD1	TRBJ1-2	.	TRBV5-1	TGCGCCAGCAGCTTGGCCGGACAGGGCAGTGGCTACACCTTC	CASSLAGQGSGYTF
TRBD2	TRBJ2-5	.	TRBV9	TGTGCCAGCAGCGATGGGACTAGCGGGAGAGAGACCCAGTACTTC	CASSDGTSGRETQYF
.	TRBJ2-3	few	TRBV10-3	TGTGCCATCGTGGGGCTCACAGATACGCAGTATTTT	CAIVGLTDTQYF
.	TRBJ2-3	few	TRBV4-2	TGTGCCAGCAGCCCCTTTGTTCGTAGCACAGATACGCAGTATTTT	CASSPFVRSTDTQYF
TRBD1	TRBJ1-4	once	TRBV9	TGTGCCAGCAGCGTCGGGACAGAGGAAAAACTGTTTTTT	CASSVGTEEKLFF
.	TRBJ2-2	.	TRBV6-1	TGTGCCAGCAAAACAGGGAAGATCACCGGGGAGCTGTTTTTT	CASKTGKITGELFF
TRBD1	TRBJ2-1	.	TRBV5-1	TGCGCCAGCAGCGGGACAGGAGAGCAGTTCTTC	CASSGTGEQFF
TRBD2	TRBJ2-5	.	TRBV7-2	TGTGCCAGCAGCTTACGGAGACTAGCGGGACCACGGGAGACCCAGTACTTC	CASSLRRLAGPRETQYF
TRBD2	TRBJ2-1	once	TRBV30	TGTGCCTGGAGGAAGACTAGCGGGAAGGGTGAGCAGTTCTTC	CAWRKTSGKGEQFF
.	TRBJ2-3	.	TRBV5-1	TGCGCCAGCAGCTTGGATGCAGATAGCACAGATACGCAGTATTTT	CASSLDADSTDTQYF
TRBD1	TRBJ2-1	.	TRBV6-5	TGTGCCAGCAGTTTCAAGACAGGGGTCTCCTACAATGAGCAGTTCTTC	CASSFKTGVSYNEQFF
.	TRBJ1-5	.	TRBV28	TGTGCCAGCTCCCAGAGGGCAGTCAATCAGCCCCAGCATTTT	CASSQRAVNQPQHF
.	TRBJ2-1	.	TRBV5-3	TGTGCCAGAAGCCTCTCCCGGGGAAATGAGCAGTTCTTC	CARSLSRGNEQFF
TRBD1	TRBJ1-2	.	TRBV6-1	TGTGCCAGCAGTGATCCGACAGGGGTCTTCTATGGCTACACCTTC	CASSDPTGVFYGYTF
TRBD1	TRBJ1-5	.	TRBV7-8	TGTGCCAGCAGCTTATATCGGGACAGGGATAGCAATCAGCCCCAGCATTTT	CASSLYRDRDSNQPQHF
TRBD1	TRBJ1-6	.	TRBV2	TGTGCCAGCAGTGCCGACAGGGTTGGCTCCTATAATTCACCCCTCCACTTT	CASSADRVGSYNSPLHF
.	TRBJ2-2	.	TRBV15	TGTGCCACCTCCTGGAGGGGATTCACCGGGGAGCTGTTTTTT	CATSWRGFTGELFF